This TCR beta chain was captured by sequencing in a study of blood T cell repertoires in COVID-19. Trimming took off 1 base at V and 7 bases at J, with 17 bases between the two ends. Per the germline V gene, CDR1 is SGHVS and CDR2 is FNYEAQ. This CDR3 region has 16 residues. Clones were sequenced by immunoSEQ multiplex PCR, and TCRdb holds only the in-frame ones, with some missing. This table has 50,000 to 80,000 clones, 65% to 90% appearing once. Sequencing was performed on peripheral blood. The sequence was collected from a woman aged 60-75 years with acute or convalescent COVID-19. This sequence joins TRBV7-6 and TRBJ2-1, with D tentatively TRBD2 (7 bases). CDR3 protein: CASSLDRGAWGNEQFF. The CDR3 DNA reads TGTGCCAGCAGCTTAGACCGGGGGGCGTGGGGAAATGAGCAGTTCTTC.